A single sample is the source of the 15 T cell receptor beta chains below, sequenced in a study of cytomegalovirus exposure and HLA in healthy donors (TCRdb year 2017). Library prep was done by the immunoSEQ multiplex PCR assay. The multiplex PCR relied on a mix of 60 forward primers for TCR Vbeta segments and 13 reverse primers for TCR Jbeta segments. TCRdb mirrors the immuneACCESS table, restricted to in-frame sequences. Some clones are absent from its copies; in checked studies, under half trace to an unresolved V gene, and the reason for the others is unknown. This sample holds approximately 190,000 clones; roughly 76% were observed only once. The ten largest clones capture approximately 2.1% of the sample. Sequencing was carried out using PBMCs. Every receptor here comes from a woman aged 30 to 39 in good health and CMV-seropositive.

This sequence joins TRBV20-1 and TRBJ2-7; D gene uncertain. Germline V CDR1 and CDR2: DFQATT, SNEGSKA (reference sequence). This CDR3 has 11 amino acids. Trimming stripped 4 bases from V and 6 bases from J, with 10 bases between. The CDR3, as DNA: TGCAGTGCTACAAACCAGCGCGAGCAGTACTTC. Translating it yields CSATNQREQYF.

In its sample, this clone was seen many times. The CDR3 DNA reads TGTGCCAGCAGCGGGACAGGAGAGGAGGGTGAGCAGTTCTTC. Translating gives CASSGTGEEGEQFF. The chain has TRBV2 and TRBJ2-1, with 8 bases identical to TRBD1. The germline CDR1 and CDR2 sequences are SNHLY and FYNNEI. J gave up 9 bases and V 6 bases, and 10 bases lay outside the gene matches. This CDR3 contains 14 residues.

The CDR3 sequence is CASSRVTGGADTQYF. The CDR3 DNA reads as TGCGCCAGCAGCCGGGTGACAGGGGGCGCGGATACGCAGTATTTT. The chain recombines TRBV5-1 with TRBJ2-3; 10 bases agree with TRBD1. V lost 4 bases to trimming and J lost 6 bases; unmatched junction nucleotides: 8. This CDR3 is 15 amino acids long. In germline, CDR1 is SGHRS, CDR2 YFSETQ.

This clone has a handful of counts. J is TRBJ1-1 and V is TRBV19; D remains unclear. With 3 bases removed from V and 6 bases from J, the gap between germline ends came to 17 bases. This CDR3 contains 15 residues. CDR1 is LNHDA, CDR2 SQIVND, per germline (reference sequence). CDR3 sequence (DNA): TGTGCCAGTAGTATTGGCGGGGTGTTTGTCGCTGAAGCTTTCTTT. Translated: CASSIGGVFVAEAFF.

The chain links TRBV5-1 to TRBJ2-7; tentative D call: TRBD1 (6 bases). Between the trimmed V and J ends, which lost 4 bases and 0 bases, there was a span of 8 bases. CDR3 size: 13 residues. CDR1 is SGHRS, CDR2 YFSETQ, per germline. CDR3 nucleotides: TGCGCCAGCAGCCCGGGACACTCCTACGAGCAGTACTTC. This codes for CASSPGHSYEQYF.

The J gene is TRBJ2-3, the V gene TRBV5-1; TRBD2 agrees at 7 bases. This CDR3 comprises 13 residues. Trimming took 3 bases from V and 5 from J; bases not matched to a gene: 3. Germline loops: CDR1 SGHRS, CDR2 YFSETQ. CDR3: CASSWWEGDTQYF. CDR3 bases: TGCGCCAGCAGCTGGTGGGAGGGAGATACGCAGTATTTT. Full variable domain (remainder filled in from reference TRBV5-1 and TRBJ2-3): KAGVTQTPRYLIKTRGQQVTLSCSPISGHRSVSWYQQTPGQGLQFLFEYFSETQRNKGNFPGRFSGRQFSNSRSEMNVSTLELGDSALYLCASSWWEGDTQYFGPGTRLTVL.

The chain employs TRBV2 and TRBJ2-5; possibly TRBD2 for D (7 bases). The CDR3 is made up of 16 amino acids. Germline assignment: CDR1 SNHLY and CDR2 FYNNEI. V was trimmed by 8 bases and J by 2 bases, leaving 21 bases between them. CDR3 amino acids: CASGGASGVSQETQYF. The CDR3 nucleotides read TGTGCCAGCGGGGGGGCTAGCGGAGTCTCTCAAGAGACCCAGTACTTC.

The V gene is TRBV6-5, the J gene TRBJ2-3; 15 bases align to TRBD2. CDR1 is MNHEY, CDR2 SVGAGI, per germline. The CDR3 consists of 15 residues. V was pared by 5 bases and J by 5 bases, with 2 bases of the junction left unmatched. As DNA, the CDR3 is TGTGCCAGCAGTAGGACTAGCGGGGGGGGAGATACGCAGTATTTT. Protein product: CASSRTSGGGDTQYF.

V gene TRBV18 combines with J gene TRBJ2-1; tentatively, D is TRBD1 (6 bases). Germline V gene lookup returns CDR1 KGHSH and CDR2 LQKENI. V lost 5 bases to trimming and J lost 14 bases, with 13 bases between them. The CDR3 has 11 residues. The CDR3: CASSTLGQKFF. The DNA of the CDR3 is TGTGCCAGCTCAACTCTTGGACAGAAGTTCTTC. Together with reference TRBV18 and TRBJ2-1, the CDR3 gives the full variable domain: NAGVMQNPRHLVRRRGQEARLRCSPMKGHSHVYWYRQLPEEGLKFMVYLQKENIIDESGMPKERFSAEFPKEGPSILRIQQVVRGDSAAYFCASSTLGQKFFGPGTRLTVL.

The chain has TRBV7-2 and TRBJ1-1, with TRBD1 matching 8 bases. This CDR3 comprises 14 residues. Per germline, CDR1 SGHTA and CDR2 FQGNSA. Trimming cost V 5 bases and J 1 base; bases outside gene matches: 3. This CDR3 reads CASSTGQGNTEAFF. CDR3 DNA: TGTGCCAGCAGCACCGGACAGGGGAACACTGAAGCTTTCTTT.

V usage is TRBV15 and J usage is TRBJ1-1; D unclear. Germline CDR1 reads LNHNV; CDR2 reads YYDKDF (reference sequence). CDR3 size: 14 residues. Trimming left V 0 bases short and J 4 bases short, with 9 bases between. The CDR3 loop is CATSRDLGVTEAFF. The CDR3 DNA reads TGTGCCACCAGCAGAGATCTCGGTGTCACTGAAGCTTTCTTT.

The chain uses TRBV30 and TRBJ1-3; D is ambiguous. Germline lookup yields CDR1 GTSNPN and CDR2 SVGIG (reference sequence). V dropped 3 bases and J dropped 2 bases, with 11 bases sitting between them. This CDR3 is built from 14 residues. The CDR3 DNA follows: TGTGCCTGGAGCCTTGGCTTGCCTGGAAACACCATATATTTT. It encodes CAWSLGLPGNTIYF.

The chain employs TRBV28 and TRBJ2-3, with a weak D call TRBD2 (6 bases). The CDR3 is made up of 12 amino acids. V gave up 7 bases and J gave up 8 bases, with 13 bases separating them. In germline, CDR1 is MDHEN, CDR2 SYDVKM. The chain's CDR3 is CASTSEGFTQYF. The CDR3 DNA reads TGTGCCAGCACCTCGGAGGGCTTTACGCAGTATTTT. The entire variable domain, with the rest obtained from reference TRBV28 and TRBJ2-3, is as follows: DVKVTQSSRYLVKRTGEKVFLECVQDMDHENMFWYRQDPGLGLRLIYFSYDVKMKEKGDIPEGYSVSREKKERFSLILESASTNQTSMYLCASTSEGFTQYFGPGTRLTVL.

This chain connects TRBV12-5 to TRBJ1-1; D ambiguous. Germline CDR1 is LGHNT and CDR2 is FRNRAP. CDR3 length: 14 residues. V was clipped by 1 base and J by 0 bases, with 6 bases between them. Written as DNA, the CDR3 is TGTGCTAGTGGTTTGGACGGGTTGAACACTGAAGCTTTCTTT. This codes for CASGLDGLNTEAFF.

The chain has TRBV6-1 and TRBJ1-5; 12 bases align to TRBD1. The CDR3 is 14 residues long. The V segment lost 5 bases and the J segment 10 bases; nucleotides outside the gene matches: 6. CDR1 is MNHNS and CDR2 is SASEGT in the germline V gene. The CDR3 loop reads CASSSPGQGAPQHF. The CDR3 nucleotides read TGTGCCAGCAGTTCTCCGGGACAGGGGGCACCCCAGCATTTT.